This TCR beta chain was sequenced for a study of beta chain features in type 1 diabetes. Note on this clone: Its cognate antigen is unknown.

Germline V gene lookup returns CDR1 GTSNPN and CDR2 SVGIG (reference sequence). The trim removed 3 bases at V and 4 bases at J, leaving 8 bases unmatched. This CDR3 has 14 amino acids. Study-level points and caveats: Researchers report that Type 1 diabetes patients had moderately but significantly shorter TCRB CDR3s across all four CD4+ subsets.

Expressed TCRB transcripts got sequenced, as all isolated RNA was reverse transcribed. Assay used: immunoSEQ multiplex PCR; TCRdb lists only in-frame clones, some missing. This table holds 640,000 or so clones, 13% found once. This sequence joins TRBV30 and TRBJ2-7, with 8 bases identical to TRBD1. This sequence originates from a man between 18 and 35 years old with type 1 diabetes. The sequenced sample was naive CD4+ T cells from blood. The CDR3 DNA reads TGTGCCTGGAGCCGATCAGGGGGCGCGTACGAGCAGTACTTC. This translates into CAWSRSGGAYEQYF.